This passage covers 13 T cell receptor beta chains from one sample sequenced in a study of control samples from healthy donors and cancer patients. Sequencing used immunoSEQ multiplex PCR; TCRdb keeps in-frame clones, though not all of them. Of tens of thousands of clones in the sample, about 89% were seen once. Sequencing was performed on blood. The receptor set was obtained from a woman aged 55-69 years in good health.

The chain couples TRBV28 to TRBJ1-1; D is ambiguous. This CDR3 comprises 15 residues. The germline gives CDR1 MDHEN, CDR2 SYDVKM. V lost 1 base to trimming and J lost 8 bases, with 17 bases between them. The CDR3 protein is CASSLFPPRDLEAFF. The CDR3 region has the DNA TGTGCCAGCAGTTTATTTCCACCGAGGGATCTCGAAGCTTTCTTT.

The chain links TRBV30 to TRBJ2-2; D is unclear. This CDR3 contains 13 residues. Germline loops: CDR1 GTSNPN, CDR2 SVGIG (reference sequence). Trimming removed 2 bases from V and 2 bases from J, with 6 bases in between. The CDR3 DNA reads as TGTGCCTGGAGTTCAGGCAACACCGGGGAGCTGTTTTTT. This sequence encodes CAWSSGNTGELFF.

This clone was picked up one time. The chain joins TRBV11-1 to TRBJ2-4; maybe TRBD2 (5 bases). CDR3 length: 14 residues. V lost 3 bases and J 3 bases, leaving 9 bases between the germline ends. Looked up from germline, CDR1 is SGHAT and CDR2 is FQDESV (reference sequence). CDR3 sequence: CASSLNGVKNIQYF. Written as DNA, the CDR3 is TGTGCCAGCAGCTTGAACGGGGTCAAAAACATTCAGTACTTC.

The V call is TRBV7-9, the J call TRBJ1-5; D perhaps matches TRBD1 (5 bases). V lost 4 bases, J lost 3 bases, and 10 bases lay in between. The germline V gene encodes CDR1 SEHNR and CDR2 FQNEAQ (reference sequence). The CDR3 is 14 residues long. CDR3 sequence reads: CASSSGRYNQPQHF. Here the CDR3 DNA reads TGTGCCAGCAGCTCGGGACGGTACAATCAGCCCCAGCATTTT. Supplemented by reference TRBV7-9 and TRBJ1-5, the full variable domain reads DTGVSQNPRHKITKRGQNVTFRCDPISEHNRLYWYRQTLGQGPEFLTYFQNEAQLEKSRLLSDRFSAERPKGSFSTLEIQRTEQGDSAMYLCASSSGRYNQPQHFGDGTRLSIL.

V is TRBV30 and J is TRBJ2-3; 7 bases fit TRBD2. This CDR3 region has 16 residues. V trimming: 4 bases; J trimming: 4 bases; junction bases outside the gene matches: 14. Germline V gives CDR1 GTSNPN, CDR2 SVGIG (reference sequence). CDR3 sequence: CAWTLGRLASSDTQYF. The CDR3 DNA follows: TGTGCCTGGACCTTAGGCCGACTAGCTTCATCAGATACGCAGTATTTT.

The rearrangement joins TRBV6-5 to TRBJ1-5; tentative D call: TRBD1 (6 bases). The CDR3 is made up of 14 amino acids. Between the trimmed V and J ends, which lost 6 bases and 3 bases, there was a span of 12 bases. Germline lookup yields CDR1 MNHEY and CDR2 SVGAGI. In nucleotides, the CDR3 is TGTGCCAGCAGATGGACAGCGCTCAATCAGCCCCAGCATTTT. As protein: CASRWTALNQPQHF.

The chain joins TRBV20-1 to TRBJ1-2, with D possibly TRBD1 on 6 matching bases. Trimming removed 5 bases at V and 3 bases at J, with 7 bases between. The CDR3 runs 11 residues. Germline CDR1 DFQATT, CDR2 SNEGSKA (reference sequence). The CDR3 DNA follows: TGCAGTGCTTCAGGGGACTATGGCTACACCTTC. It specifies CSASGDYGYTF.

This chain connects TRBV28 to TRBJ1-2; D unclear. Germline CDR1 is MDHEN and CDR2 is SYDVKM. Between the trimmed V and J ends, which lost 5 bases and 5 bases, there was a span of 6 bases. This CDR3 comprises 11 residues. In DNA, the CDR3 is TGTGCCAGCAGTCATGCTTATGGCTACACCTTC. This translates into CASSHAYGYTF.

The chain's CDR3 is CASSIQGYGYTF. The CDR3 bases are TGTGCCAGCAGTATTCAGGGTTACGGCTACACCTTC. This chain joins TRBV2 and TRBJ1-2; a weak D match, TRBD1 (5 bases). With 5 bases removed from V and 8 bases from J, the gap between germline ends came to 12 bases. This CDR3 has 12 residues. Germline CDR1 SNHLY, CDR2 FYNNEI.

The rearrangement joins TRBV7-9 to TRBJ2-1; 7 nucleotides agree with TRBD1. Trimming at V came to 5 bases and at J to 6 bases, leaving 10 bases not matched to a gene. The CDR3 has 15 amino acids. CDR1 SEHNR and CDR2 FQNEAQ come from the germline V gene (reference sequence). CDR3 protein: CASSPPDRRSNEQFF. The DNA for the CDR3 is TGTGCCAGCAGCCCCCCGGACAGGAGGAGCAATGAGCAGTTCTTC.

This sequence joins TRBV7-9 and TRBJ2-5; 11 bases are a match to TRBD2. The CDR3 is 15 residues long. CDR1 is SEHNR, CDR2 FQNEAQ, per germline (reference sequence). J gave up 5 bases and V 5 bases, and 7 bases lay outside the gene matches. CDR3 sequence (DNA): TGTGCCAGCAGCCCGACTAGCGGGGTGAGGGAGACCCAGTACTTC. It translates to CASSPTSGVRETQYF.

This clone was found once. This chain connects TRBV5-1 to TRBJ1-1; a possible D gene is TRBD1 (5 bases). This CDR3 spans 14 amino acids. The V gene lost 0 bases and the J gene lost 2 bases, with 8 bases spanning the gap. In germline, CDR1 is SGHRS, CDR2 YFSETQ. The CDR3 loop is CASSLGQYNTEAFF. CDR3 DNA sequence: TGCGCCAGCAGCTTGGGACAGTACAACACTGAAGCTTTCTTT.

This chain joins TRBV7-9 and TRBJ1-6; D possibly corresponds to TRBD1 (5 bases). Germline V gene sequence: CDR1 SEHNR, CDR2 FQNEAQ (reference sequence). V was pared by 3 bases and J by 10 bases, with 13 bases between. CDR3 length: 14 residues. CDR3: CASSFGQGGSPLHF. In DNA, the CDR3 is TGTGCCAGCAGCTTCGGCCAGGGTGGCTCACCCCTCCACTTT.